Presented here are 10 T cell receptor beta chains from one specimen sequenced in a study of metastatic and nonmetastatic thyroid tumors. No treatment had been given to any patient before thyroid surgery. TCRdb reanalyzed the PCR reads with MiXCR. Of 25,000 to 30,000 clones in the sample, about 17% were seen once. The sample consisted of blood. The receptors here all came from a female donor with papillary thyroid cancer or a benign thyroid nodule (not recorded which). Some clones in this sample may be carry-over from other donors' samples.

The sample holds many counts of this clone. The chain combines TRBV30 with TRBJ2-6; 10 bases map to TRBD1. Germline assignment: CDR1 GTSNPN and CDR2 SVGIG (reference sequence). J was trimmed by 0 bases and V by 7 bases; bases with no gene match: 9. This CDR3 has 17 residues. The CDR3 spells CASGQGVTRSGANVLTF. For the CDR3, the DNA is TGTGCCTCAGGACAGGGGGTTACCCGCTCTGGGGCCAACGTCCTGACTTTC.

This clone was seen ten or more times. The chain is built from TRBV30 and TRBJ1-5; unclear D gene. Germline CDR1 reads GTSNPN; CDR2 reads SVGIG (reference sequence). There are 14 residues in the CDR3. The V end was cut by 0 bases, the J end by 1 base, with 7 bases between. CDR3 region: CAWSVNWSNQPQHF. For the CDR3, the DNA is TGTGCCTGGAGTGTCAACTGGAGCAATCAGCCCCAGCATTTT.

The chain uses TRBV19 and TRBJ2-7, with TRBD2 matching 7 bases. The CDR3 extends over 18 amino acids. After removal of 0 bases from V and 2 bases from J, the junction contained 13 bases not matched to a gene. CDR1 LNHDA and CDR2 SQIVND come from the germline V gene (reference sequence). CDR3 nucleotides: TGTGCCAGTAGTATAGACTTGGGTTGGCCTAGCGGAACCTACGAGCAGTACTTC. Translation: CASSIDLGWPSGTYEQYF.

This clone was detected many times. Other nucleotide sequences in the sample specify the same CDR3. J is TRBJ2-5 and V is TRBV10-2; the match to TRBD2 covers 7 bases. V shed 5 bases, J shed 10 bases, and the junction held 4 bases outside the gene matches. Germline V gene sequence: CDR1 WSHSY, CDR2 SAAADI. The CDR3 extends over 11 amino acids. CDR3 DNA sequence: TGCGCCAGCAGTAGGGAGGGCCTCCAGTACTTC. Residues: CASSREGLQYF.

With regard to this clone: One base away lies a much larger clone, so this may be a sequencing read error. Other DNA sequences from this sample encode an identical CDR3 as well. The chain carries TRBV7-2 and TRBJ2-1; D gene ambiguous. CDR3 length equals 14 residues. Germline CDR1 SGHTA, CDR2 FQGNSA. The CDR3 DNA sequence: TGTGCCAGCAGCGAACTAAGGGTGACCAATGAACAGTTCTTC. It yields the protein CASSELRVTNEQFF.

On this clone: Mismatch with germline at one junction end may stem from a read error. CDR3 nucleotide sequence: TGCAGTGCTAGAGATGTTCGTAGAGACAGTGGATGGGGCTATGCCTTC. Amino acids: CSARDVRRDSGWGYAF. The chain employs TRBV20-1 and TRBJ1-2, with D maybe TRBD1 (5 bases). Germline-derived CDR1 and CDR2 are DFQATT and SNEGSKA (reference sequence). This CDR3 comprises 16 residues.

This clone was found many times. This sequence joins TRBV2 and TRBJ2-3, with D tentatively TRBD1 or TRBD2 (5 bases each). This CDR3 is built from 13 residues. Germline V gene lookup returns CDR1 SNHLY and CDR2 FYNNEI. V shed 4 bases and J shed 0 bases, with 5 bases lying between them. The CDR3 loop is CASSGGSTDTQYF. CDR3 DNA: TGTGCCAGCAGTGGGGGGAGCACAGATACGCAGTATTTT.

There are many counts of this clone. The chain links TRBV19 to TRBJ1-3; D call uncertain. V was pared by 3 bases and J by 3 bases, with 6 bases between. The CDR3 extends over 13 amino acids. Germline V gene data show CDR1 as LNHDA and CDR2 as SQIVND (reference sequence). CDR3 coding DNA: TGTGCCAGTAGTATCTTTTTTGGAAACACCATATATTTT. Translated, it gives CASSIFFGNTIYF.

Ten or more counts support this clone. The V call is TRBV20-1, the J call TRBJ1-2, with D perhaps matching TRBD1 (5 bases). Trimming took 5 bases from V and 8 from J, leaving 18 bases between them. Germline V gene lookup returns CDR1 DFQATT and CDR2 SNEGSKA (reference sequence). This CDR3 has 13 residues. CDR3 DNA sequence: TGCAGTGCTCCTGGGGGGACGGCCCGGGGCTACACCTTC. Its translation: CSAPGGTARGYTF.

On this clone itself: An end of the junction differs from the germline gene, which may be a read error. V usage is TRBV6-9 and J usage is TRBJ2-3, with a tentative D call TRBD2 (6 bases). Germline CDR1 is MNHGY and CDR2 is SVAAGI. The CDR3 consists of 11 residues. The CDR3 protein is CASGSTDTQYF. The CDR3 nucleotides are TGCGCCAGCGGGAGCACAGATACGCAGTATTTT.